The 7 T cell receptor beta chains reported below all come from one sample, sequenced in a study of CD8+CD57+ T cells in acquired aplastic anemia. The template used for profiling TCR beta VDJ and CDR3 was genomic DNA. Each CDR3 protein is one row after TCRdb ran MiXCR on the reads. The data show approximately 260,000 distinct CDR3 sequences, roughly 80% seen once. By flow cytometry, patients selected for sequencing had shown an expansion of CD8+CD57+ cells. Sequencing was done on a sample of sorted CD4+, CD8+, or CD8+CD57+ T cells (not recorded which) from PBMCs. These receptors originate from a human donor with aplastic anemia.

The chain recombines TRBV10-1 with TRBJ1-5; the D is unclear. V was clipped by 10 bases and J by 11 bases, with 27 bases between them. Germline CDR1 reads WNHNN; CDR2 reads SYGVQD (reference sequence). There are 15 residues in the CDR3. The CDR3, as DNA: TGCGCCATCAGCCGGGCAGACCTTAACCTTCACGCCCAGCATTTT. Translated: CAISRADLNLHAQHF.

The V gene is TRBV7-9, the J gene TRBJ1-1; D possibly corresponds to TRBD1 (6 bases). Trimming left V 5 bases short and J 1 base short, with 14 bases between. This CDR3 comprises 15 residues. Germline-derived CDR1 and CDR2 are SEHNR and FQNEAQ (reference sequence). The CDR3 loop is CASSPKTGENTEAFF. CDR3 nucleotide sequence: TGTGCCAGCAGCCCCAAGACAGGTGAGAACACTGAAGCTTTCTTT.

As concerns this clonotype: At one boundary the junction diverges from the germline segment, which might be a read error. V is TRBV7-9 and J is TRBJ1-5; the D gene is possibly TRBD1 (5 bases). Looked up from germline, CDR1 is SEHNR and CDR2 is FQNEAQ (reference sequence). This CDR3 region has 13 residues. The CDR3 loop reads CANSLTGTYAANF. CDR3 bases: TGCGCCAACAGCCTAACGGGGACCTACGCGGCCAACTTT. The full variable domain, rest sourced from reference TRBV7-9 and TRBJ1-5, is DTGVSQNPRHKITKRGQNVTFRCDPISEHNRLYWYRQTLGQGPEFLTYFQNEAQLEKSRLLSDRFSAERPKGSFSTLEIQRTEQGDSAMYLCANSLTGTYAANFGDGTRLSIL.

This clonotype occurred once. This chain uses TRBV15 with TRBJ2-1; D possibly corresponds to TRBD2 (5 bases). The CDR3 extends over 14 amino acids. The ends were cut back, 11 bases at V and 8 bases at J, with 22 bases in the middle. Germline values: CDR1 LNHNV, CDR2 YYDKDF (reference sequence). The CDR3 region is CAHSEGGFGHEQFF. The DNA of the CDR3 is TGTGCCCATAGCGAGGGTGGTTTTGGACATGAGCAGTTCTTC.

The V and J genes are TRBV20-1 and TRBJ2-3; TRBD1 aligns across 9 bases. CDR3 size: 12 residues. The germline V gene has CDR1 DFQATT and CDR2 SNEGSKA (reference sequence). V shed 6 bases, J shed 5 bases, and the junction held 3 bases outside the gene matches. The CDR3 spells CSATTGGDTQYF. In DNA form, the CDR3 reads TGCAGTGCCACGACAGGGGGAGATACGCAGTATTTT.

The chain combines TRBV25-1 with TRBJ2-5; 10 nucleotides agree with TRBD2. This CDR3 contains 19 residues. The germline gives CDR1 MGHDK, CDR2 SYGVNS. J gave up 6 bases and V 0 bases, and 16 bases lay outside the gene matches. In DNA, the CDR3 is TGTGCCAGCAGTGAATATGGGTCCGCCTCTAGCGGGGGTCCCCAGACCCAGTACTTC. Its translation: CASSEYGSASSGGPQTQYF.

Only a few counts were recorded for this clonotype. The chain links TRBV20-1 to TRBJ1-2, with D tentatively TRBD1 (5 bases). This CDR3 region has 13 residues. Germline V lookup: CDR1 DFQATT, CDR2 SNEGSKA (reference sequence). Trimming removed 1 base from V and 2 bases from J, with 8 bases in between. CDR3 loop: CSARAPGNYGYTF. CDR3 bases: TGCAGTGCTAGAGCCCCAGGGAACTATGGCTACACCTTC.